This TCR beta chain was sequenced for a study of cytomegalovirus exposure and HLA in healthy donors. The table came from immunoSEQ multiplex PCR; TCRdb's copy has only in-frame clones and leaves some out. In the table there are more than 300,000 clones, more than 80% of which are singletons. The trim removed 4 bases at V and 8 bases at J, leaving 7 bases unmatched. Looked up from germline, CDR1 is SGHTA and CDR2 is FQGNSA. The CDR3 consists of 14 residues. The clonotype was recovered from a woman between 18 and 29 years old in good health and CMV-seronegative. The chain uses TRBV7-2 and TRBJ1-4; the match to TRBD1 covers 7 bases. The sample taken for sequencing was PBMCs. The CDR3: CASSSGTDREKLFF. As DNA, the CDR3 is TGTGCCAGCAGCTCGGGGACGGACAGGGAAAAACTGTTTTTT.